The source of this T cell receptor (beta chain) is a study of TIL therapy for anti-PD-1-resistant metastatic lung cancer. Findings and caveats of the study: After infusion, TIL clonotypes partly replaced peripheral T cells and declined over months.

The time point denotes: pre-treatment sample, taken before nivolumab and TIL therapy. The immunoSEQ assay was v3. The repertoire was sequenced with immunoSEQ multiplex PCR; TCRdb's copy has only in-frame clones and lacks some. The sample consists of 25,000 to 40,000 clones, 60% to 80% of them appearing once. In germline, CDR1 is SGHDN, CDR2 FVKESK. Trimming stripped 1 base from V and 4 bases from J, with 7 bases between. The CDR3 runs to 13 residues. With regard to this clone: What it binds is unknown.

The chain carries TRBV14 and TRBJ1-2; D remains unclear. The sequence was collected from a woman between 30 and 79 years old with non-small cell lung cancer. The specimen was blood, collected at baseline. CDR3 in DNA: TGTGCCAGCAGCCAAGGCTTGATCTATGGCTACACCTTC. It is translated as CASSQGLIYGYTF.